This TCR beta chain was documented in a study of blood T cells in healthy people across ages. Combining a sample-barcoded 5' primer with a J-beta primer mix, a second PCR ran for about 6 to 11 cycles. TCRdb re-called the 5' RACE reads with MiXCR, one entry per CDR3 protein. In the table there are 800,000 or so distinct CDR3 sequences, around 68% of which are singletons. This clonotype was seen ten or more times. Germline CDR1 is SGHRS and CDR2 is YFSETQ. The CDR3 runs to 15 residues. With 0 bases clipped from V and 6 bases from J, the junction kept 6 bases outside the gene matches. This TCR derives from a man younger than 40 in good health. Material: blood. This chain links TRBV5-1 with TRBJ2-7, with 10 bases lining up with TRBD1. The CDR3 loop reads CASSLAGTGVGEQYF. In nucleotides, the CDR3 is TGCGCCAGCAGCTTGGCCGGGACAGGGGTCGGCGAGCAGTACTTC.